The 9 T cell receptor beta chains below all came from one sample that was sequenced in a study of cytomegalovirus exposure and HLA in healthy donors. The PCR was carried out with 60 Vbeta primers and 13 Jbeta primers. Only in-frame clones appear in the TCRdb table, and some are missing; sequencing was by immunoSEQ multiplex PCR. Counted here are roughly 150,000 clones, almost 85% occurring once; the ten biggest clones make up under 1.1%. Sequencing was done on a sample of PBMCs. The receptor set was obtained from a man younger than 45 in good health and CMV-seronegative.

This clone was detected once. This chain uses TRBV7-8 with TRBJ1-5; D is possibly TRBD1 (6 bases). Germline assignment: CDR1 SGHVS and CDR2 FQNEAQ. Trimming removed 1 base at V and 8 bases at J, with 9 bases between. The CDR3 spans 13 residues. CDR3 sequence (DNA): TGTGCCAGCAGCTTAGACAGGGTTAAGCCCCAGCATTTT. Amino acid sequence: CASSLDRVKPQHF.

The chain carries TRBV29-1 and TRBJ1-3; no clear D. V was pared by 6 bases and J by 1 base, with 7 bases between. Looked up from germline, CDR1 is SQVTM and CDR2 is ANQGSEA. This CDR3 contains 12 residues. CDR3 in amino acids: CSVRYSGNTIYF. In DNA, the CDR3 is TGCAGCGTGCGTTATTCTGGAAACACCATATATTTT.

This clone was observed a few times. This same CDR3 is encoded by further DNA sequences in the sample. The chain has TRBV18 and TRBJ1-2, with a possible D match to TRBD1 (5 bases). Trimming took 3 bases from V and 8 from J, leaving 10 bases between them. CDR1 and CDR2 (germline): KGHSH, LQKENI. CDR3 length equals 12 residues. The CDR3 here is CASSPTGDGYTF. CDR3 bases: TGTGCCAGCTCACCGACGGGGGACGGCTACACCTTC.

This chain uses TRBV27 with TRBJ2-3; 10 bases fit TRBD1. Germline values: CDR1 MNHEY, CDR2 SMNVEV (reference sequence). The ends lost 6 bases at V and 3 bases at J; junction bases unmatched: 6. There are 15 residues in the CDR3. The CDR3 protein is CASSSAGQGTDTQYF. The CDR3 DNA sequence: TGTGCCAGCAGCTCGGCGGGACAGGGGACAGATACGCAGTATTTT.

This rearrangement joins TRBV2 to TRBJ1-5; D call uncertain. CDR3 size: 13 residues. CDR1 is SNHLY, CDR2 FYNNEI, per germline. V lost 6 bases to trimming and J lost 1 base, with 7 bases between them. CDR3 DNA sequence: TGTGCCAGCAGGGAATCGAGCAATCAGCCCCAGCATTTT. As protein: CASRESSNQPQHF. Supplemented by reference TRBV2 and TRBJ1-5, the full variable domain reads EPEVTQTPSHQVTQMGQEVILRCVPISNHLYFYWYRQILGQKVEFLVSFYNNEISEKSEIFDDQFSVERPDGSNFTLKIRSTKLEDSAMYFCASRESSNQPQHFGDGTRLSIL.

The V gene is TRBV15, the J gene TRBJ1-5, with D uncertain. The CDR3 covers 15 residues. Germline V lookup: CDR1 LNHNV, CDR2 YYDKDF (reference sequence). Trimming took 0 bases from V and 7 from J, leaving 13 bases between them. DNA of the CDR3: TGTGCCACCAGCAGAGAGGGCGGGGTTTGGCAGCCCCAGCATTTT. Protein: CATSREGGVWQPQHF.

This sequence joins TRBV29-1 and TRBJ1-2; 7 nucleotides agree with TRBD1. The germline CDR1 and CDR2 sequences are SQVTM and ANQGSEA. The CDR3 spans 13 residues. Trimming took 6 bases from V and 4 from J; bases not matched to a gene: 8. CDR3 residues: CSVAPTGSYGYTF. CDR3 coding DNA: TGCAGCGTGGCTCCGACAGGGTCCTATGGCTACACCTTC.

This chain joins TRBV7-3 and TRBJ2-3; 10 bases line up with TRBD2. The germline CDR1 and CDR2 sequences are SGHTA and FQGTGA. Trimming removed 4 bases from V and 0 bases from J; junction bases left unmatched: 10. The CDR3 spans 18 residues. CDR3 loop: CASSSTGLAVGSTDTQYF. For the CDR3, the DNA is TGTGCCAGCAGCTCGACCGGACTAGCGGTCGGGAGCACAGATACGCAGTATTTT.

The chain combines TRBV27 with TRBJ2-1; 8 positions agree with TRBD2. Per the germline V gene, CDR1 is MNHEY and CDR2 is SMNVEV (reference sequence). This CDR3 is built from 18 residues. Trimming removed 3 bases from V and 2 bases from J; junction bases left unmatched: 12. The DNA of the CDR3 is TGTGCCAGCAGTTTCGGGAGGTCGGCGGGAGGCCCCTACAATGAGCAGTTCTTC. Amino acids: CASSFGRSAGGPYNEQFF.